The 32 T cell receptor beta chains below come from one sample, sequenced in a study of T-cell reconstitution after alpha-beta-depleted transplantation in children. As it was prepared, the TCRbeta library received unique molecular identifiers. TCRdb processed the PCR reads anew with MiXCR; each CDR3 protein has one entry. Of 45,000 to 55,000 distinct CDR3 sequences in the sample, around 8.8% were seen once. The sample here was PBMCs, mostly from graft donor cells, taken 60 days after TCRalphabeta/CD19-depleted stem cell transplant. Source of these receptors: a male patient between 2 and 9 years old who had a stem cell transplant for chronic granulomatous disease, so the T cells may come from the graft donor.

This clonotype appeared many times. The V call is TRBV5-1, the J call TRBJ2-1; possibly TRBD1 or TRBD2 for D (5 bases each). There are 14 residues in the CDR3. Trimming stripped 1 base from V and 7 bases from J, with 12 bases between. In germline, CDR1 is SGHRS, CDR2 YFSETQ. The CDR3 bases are TGCGCCAGCAGCTTGTTAATGGGGGTTAATGAGCAGTTCTTC. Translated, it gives CASSLLMGVNEQFF.

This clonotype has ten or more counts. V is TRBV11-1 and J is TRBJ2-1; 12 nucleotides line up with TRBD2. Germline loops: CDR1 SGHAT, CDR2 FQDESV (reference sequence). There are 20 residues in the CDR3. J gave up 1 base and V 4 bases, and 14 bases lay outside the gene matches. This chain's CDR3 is CASSSLHSSGRARSYNEQFF. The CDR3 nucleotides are TGTGCCAGCAGCTCCCTACATTCTAGCGGGAGGGCCAGATCCTACAATGAGCAGTTCTTC. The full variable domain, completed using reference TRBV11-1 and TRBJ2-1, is EAEVAQSPRYKITEKSQAVAFWCDPISGHATLYWYRQILGQGPELLVQFQDESVVDDSQLPKDRFSAERLKGVDSTLKIQPAELGDSAMYLCASSSLHSSGRARSYNEQFFGPGTRLTVL.

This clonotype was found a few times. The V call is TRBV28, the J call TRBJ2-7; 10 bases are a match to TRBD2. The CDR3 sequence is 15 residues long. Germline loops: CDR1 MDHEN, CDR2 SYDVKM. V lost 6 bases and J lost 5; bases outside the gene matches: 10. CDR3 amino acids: CASRSRASGSHEQYF. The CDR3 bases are TGTGCCAGCAGATCCCGGGCTAGCGGGAGCCACGAGCAGTACTTC.

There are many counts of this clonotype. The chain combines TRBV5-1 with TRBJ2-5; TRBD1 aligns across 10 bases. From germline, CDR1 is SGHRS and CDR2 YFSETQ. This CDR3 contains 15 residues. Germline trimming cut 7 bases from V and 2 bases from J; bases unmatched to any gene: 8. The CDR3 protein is CASRRGQGNQETQYF. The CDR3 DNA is TGCGCCAGCCGCCGGGGACAGGGGAATCAAGAGACCCAGTACTTC. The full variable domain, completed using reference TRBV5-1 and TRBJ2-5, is KAGVTQTPRYLIKTRGQQVTLSCSPISGHRSVSWYQQTPGQGLQFLFEYFSETQRNKGNFPGRFSGRQFSNSRSEMNVSTLELGDSALYLCASRRGQGNQETQYFGPGTRLLVL.

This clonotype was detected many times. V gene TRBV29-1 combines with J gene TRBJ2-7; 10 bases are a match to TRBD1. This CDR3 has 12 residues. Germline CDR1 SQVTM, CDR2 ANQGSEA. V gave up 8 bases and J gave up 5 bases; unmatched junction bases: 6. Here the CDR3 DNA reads TGCAGCACCAGACAGGGGGCCCACGAGCAGTACTTC. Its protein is CSTRQGAHEQYF.

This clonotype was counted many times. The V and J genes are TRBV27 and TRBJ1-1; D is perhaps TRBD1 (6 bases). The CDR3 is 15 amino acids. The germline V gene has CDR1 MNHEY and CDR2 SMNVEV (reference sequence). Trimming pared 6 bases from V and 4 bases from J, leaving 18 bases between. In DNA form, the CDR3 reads TGTGCCAGCAGCCTCTTGGGGGGCCAGGGCACTGAAGCTTTCTTT. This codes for CASSLLGGQGTEAFF.

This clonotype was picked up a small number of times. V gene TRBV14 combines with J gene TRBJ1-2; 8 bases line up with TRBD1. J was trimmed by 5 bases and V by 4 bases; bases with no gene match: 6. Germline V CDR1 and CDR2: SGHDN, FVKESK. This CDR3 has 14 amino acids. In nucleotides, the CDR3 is TGTGCCAGCAGCCTCATCGGACAGGGATATGGCTACACCTTC. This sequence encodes CASSLIGQGYGYTF.

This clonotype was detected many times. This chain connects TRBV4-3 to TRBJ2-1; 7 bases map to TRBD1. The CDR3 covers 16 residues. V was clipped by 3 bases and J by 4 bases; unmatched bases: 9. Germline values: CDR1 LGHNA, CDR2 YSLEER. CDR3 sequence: CASSQESGQKYNEQFF. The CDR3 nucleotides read TGCGCCAGCAGCCAGGAATCGGGACAGAAATACAATGAGCAGTTCTTC.

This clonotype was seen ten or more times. The CDR3 DNA follows: TGCGCCAGCAGCCGGGGCTGGGGAGAGACCCAGTACTTC. Residues: CASSRGWGETQYF. The chain combines TRBV5-1 with TRBJ2-5, with D tentatively TRBD1 or TRBD2 (5 bases each). CDR3 length: 13 amino acids. CDR1 and CDR2 (germline): SGHRS, YFSETQ. V was clipped by 4 bases and J by 4 bases, with 11 bases between them.

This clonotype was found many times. This chain's CDR3 is CAGGARRETQYF. CDR3 coding DNA: TGTGCTGGAGGGGCGCGACGGGAGACCCAGTACTTC. This chain connects TRBV30 to TRBJ2-5; D is possibly TRBD2 (6 bases). Germline CDR1 and CDR2: GTSNPN and SVGIG (reference sequence). This CDR3 spans 12 amino acids.

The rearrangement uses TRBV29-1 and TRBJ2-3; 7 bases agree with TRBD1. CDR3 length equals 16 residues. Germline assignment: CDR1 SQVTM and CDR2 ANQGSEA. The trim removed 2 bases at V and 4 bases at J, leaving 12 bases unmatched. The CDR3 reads CSVERTLTQGADTQYF. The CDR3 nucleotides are TGCAGCGTTGAACGCACCCTGACTCAGGGGGCAGATACGCAGTATTTT.

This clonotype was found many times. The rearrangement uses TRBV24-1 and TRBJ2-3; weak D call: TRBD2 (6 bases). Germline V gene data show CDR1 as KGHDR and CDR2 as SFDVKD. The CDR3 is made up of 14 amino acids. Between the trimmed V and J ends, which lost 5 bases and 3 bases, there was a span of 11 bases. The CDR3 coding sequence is TGTGCCACCAGTGGCAGAGGGACTACAGATACGCAGTATTTT. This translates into CATSGRGTTDTQYF.

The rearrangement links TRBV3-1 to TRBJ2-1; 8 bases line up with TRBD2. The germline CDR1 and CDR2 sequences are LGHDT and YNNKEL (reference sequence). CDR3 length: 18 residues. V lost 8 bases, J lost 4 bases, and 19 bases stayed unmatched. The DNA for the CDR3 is TGTGCCAGCGGAGCCCCCCCCGGGAGGGGTCGTAAGTACAATGAGCAGTTCTTC. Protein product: CASGAPPGRGRKYNEQFF.

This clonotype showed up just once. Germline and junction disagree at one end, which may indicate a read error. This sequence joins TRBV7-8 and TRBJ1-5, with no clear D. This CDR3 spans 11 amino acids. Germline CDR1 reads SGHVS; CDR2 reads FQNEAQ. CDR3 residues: CASSLQPAGVF. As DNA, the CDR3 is TGTGCCAGCAGCTTACAACCAGCGGGAGTATTT.

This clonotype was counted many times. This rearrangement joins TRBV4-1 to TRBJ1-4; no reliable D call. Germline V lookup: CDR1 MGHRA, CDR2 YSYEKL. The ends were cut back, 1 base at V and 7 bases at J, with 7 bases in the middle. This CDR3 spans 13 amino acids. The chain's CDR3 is CASSQGRTEKLFF. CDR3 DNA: TGCGCCAGCAGCCAAGGGCGGACTGAAAAACTGTTTTTT.

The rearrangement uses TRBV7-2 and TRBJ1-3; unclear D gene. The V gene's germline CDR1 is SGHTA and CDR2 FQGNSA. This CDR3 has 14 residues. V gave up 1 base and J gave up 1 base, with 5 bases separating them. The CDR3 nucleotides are TGTGCCAGCAGCTTAGTAGGGTCTGGAAACACCATATATTTT. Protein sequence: CASSLVGSGNTIYF.

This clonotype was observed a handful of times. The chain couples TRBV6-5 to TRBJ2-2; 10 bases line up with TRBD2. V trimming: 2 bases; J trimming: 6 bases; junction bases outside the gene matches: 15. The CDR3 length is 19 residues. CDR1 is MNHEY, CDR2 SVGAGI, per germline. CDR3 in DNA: TGTGCCAGCAGTTACGTGGCTAGCGGGAGAACCAGGTACCCCGGGGAGCTGTTTTTT. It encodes CASSYVASGRTRYPGELFF.

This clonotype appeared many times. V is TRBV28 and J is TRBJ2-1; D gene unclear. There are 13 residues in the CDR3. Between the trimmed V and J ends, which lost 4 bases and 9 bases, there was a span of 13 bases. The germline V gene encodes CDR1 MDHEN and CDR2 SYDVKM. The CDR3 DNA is TGTGCCAGCAGTTCAAGACTCGCCATTGAGCAGTTCTTC. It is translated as CASSSRLAIEQFF.

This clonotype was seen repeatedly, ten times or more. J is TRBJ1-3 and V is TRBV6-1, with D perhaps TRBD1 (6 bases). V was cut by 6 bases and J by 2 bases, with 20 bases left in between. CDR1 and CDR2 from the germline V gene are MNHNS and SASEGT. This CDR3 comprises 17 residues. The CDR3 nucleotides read TGTGCCAGCAGCACGGCGCTAGTTGAGGGGGCTGGAAACACCATATATTTT. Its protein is CASSTALVEGAGNTIYF.

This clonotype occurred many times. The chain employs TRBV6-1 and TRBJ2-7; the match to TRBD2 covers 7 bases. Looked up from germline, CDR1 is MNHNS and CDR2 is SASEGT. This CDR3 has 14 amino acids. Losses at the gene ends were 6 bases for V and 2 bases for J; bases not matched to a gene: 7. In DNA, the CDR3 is TGTGCCAGCAGCCGAGGACTAGAGACCTACGAGCAGTACTTC. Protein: CASSRGLETYEQYF.

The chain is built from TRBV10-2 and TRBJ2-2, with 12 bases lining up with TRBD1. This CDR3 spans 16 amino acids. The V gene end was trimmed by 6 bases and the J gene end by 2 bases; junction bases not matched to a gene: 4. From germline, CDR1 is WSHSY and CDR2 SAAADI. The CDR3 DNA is TGCGCCAGCAGGACCGGGACAGGGGGCAACACCGGGGAGCTGTTTTTT. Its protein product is CASRTGTGGNTGELFF.

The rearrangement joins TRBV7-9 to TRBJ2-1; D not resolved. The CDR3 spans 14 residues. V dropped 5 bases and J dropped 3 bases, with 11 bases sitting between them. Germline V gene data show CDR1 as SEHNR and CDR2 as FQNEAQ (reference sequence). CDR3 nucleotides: TGTGCCAGCAGCCCCCCTGACGACTACAATGAGCAGTTCTTC. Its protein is CASSPPDDYNEQFF. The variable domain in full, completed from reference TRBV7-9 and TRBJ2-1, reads DTGVSQNPRHKITKRGQNVTFRCDPISEHNRLYWYRQTLGQGPEFLTYFQNEAQLEKSRLLSDRFSAERPKGSFSTLEIQRTEQGDSAMYLCASSPPDDYNEQFFGPGTRLTVL.

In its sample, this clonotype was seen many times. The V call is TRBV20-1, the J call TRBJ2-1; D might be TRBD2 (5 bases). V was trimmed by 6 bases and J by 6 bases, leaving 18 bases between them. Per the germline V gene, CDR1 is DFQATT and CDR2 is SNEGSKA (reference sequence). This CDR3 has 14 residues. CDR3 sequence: CSASVFSALNEQFF. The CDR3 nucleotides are TGCAGTGCCAGCGTCTTTAGCGCGCTCAATGAGCAGTTCTTC.

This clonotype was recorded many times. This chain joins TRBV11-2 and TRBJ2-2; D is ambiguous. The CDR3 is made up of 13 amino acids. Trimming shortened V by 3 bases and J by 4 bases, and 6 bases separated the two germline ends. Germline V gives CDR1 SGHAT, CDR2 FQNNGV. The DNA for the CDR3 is TGTGCCAGCAGCTTGATCCTCACCGGGGAGCTGTTTTTT. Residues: CASSLILTGELFF.

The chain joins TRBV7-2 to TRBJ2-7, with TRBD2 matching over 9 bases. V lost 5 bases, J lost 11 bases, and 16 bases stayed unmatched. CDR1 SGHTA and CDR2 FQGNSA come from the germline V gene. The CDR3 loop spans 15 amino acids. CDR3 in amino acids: CASSILSGRAHSKYF. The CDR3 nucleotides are TGTGCCAGCAGCATACTTAGCGGGAGAGCCCATTCAAAGTACTTC.

The CDR3 DNA reads as TGCAGTGCTAGGATTTTAGGTTCTGGCGGACAGCAGTACTTC. The encoded protein is CSARILGSGGQQYF. V usage is TRBV20-1 and J usage is TRBJ2-7; D not resolved. V lost 3 bases, J lost 8 bases, and 20 bases lay in between. The CDR3 sequence is 14 residues long. CDR1 DFQATT and CDR2 SNEGSKA come from the germline V gene (reference sequence).

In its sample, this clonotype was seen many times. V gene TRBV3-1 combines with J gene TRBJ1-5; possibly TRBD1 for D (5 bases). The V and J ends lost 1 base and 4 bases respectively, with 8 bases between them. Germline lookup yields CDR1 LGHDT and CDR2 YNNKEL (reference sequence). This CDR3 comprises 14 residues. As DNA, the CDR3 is TGTGCCAGCAGCCAAGCTGGGGGGAATCAGCCCCAGCATTTT. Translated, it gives CASSQAGGNQPQHF. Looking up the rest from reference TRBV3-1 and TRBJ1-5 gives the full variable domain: DTAVSQTPKYLVTQMGNDKSIKCEQNLGHDTMYWYKQDSKKFLKIMFSYNNKELIINETVPNRFSPKSPDKAHLNLHINSLELGDSAVYFCASSQAGGNQPQHFGDGTRLSIL.

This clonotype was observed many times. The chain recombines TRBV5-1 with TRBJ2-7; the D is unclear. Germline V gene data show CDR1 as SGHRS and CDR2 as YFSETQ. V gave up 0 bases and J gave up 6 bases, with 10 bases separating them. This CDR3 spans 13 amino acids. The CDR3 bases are TGCGCCAGCAGCTTGGATGCAGTATCCGAGCAGTACTTC. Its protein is CASSLDAVSEQYF. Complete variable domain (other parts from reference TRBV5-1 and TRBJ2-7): KAGVTQTPRYLIKTRGQQVTLSCSPISGHRSVSWYQQTPGQGLQFLFEYFSETQRNKGNFPGRFSGRQFSNSRSEMNVSTLELGDSALYLCASSLDAVSEQYFGPGTRLTVT.

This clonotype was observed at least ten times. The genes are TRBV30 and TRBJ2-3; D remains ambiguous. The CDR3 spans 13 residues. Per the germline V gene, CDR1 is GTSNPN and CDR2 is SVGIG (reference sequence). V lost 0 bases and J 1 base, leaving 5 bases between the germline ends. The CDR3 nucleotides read TGTGCCTGGAGTGTAACCCGCACAGATACGCAGTATTTT. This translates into CAWSVTRTDTQYF.

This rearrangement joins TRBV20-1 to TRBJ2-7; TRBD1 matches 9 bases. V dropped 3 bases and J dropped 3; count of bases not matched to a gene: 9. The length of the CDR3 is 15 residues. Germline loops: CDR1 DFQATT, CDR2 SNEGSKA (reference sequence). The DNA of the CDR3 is TGCAGTGCTAGTAGGGGGACAGGGTGGAACTACGAGCAGTACTTC. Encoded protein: CSASRGTGWNYEQYF.

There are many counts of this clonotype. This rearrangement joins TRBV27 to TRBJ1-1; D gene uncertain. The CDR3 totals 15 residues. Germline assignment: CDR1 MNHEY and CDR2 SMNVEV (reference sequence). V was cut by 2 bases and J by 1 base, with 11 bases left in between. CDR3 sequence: CASSLMGSQNTEAFF. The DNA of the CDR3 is TGTGCCAGCAGTTTAATGGGGAGCCAGAACACTGAAGCTTTCTTT.

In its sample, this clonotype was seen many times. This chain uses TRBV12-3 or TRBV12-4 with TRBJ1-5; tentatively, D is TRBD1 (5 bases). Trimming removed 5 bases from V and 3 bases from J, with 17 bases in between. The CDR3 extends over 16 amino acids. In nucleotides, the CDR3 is TGTGCCAGCAGTCAACAGGCAGCGGGGAACAATCAGCCCCAGCATTTT. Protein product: CASSQQAAGNNQPQHF.